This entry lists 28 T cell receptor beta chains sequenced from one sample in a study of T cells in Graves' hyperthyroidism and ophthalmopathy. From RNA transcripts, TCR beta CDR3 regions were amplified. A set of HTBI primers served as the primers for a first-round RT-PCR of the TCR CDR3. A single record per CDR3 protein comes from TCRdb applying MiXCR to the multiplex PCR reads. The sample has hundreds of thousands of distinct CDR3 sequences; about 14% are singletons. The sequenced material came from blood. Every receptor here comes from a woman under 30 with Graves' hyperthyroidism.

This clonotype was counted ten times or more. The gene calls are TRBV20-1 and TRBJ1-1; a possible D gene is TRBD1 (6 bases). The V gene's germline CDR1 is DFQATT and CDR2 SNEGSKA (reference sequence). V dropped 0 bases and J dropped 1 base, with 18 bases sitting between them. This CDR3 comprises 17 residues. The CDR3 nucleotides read TGCAGTGCTAGAGATGCCCAGAGGGGGGGGGAGAACACTGAAGCTTTCTTT. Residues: CSARDAQRGGENTEAFF.

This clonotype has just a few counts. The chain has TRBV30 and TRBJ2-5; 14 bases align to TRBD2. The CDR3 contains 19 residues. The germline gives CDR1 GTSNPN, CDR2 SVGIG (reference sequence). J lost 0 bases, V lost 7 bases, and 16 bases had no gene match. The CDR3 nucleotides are TGTGCCTACCATAATACCGGGACTAGCGGGAGTCGGTACCAAGAGACCCAGTACTTC. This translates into CAYHNTGTSGSRYQETQYF.

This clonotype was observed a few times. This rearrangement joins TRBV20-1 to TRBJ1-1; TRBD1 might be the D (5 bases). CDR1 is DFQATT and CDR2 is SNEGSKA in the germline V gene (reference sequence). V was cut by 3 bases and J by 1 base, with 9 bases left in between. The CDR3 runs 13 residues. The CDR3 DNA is TGCAGTGCTAGGACGGGGCCGAACACTGAAGCTTTCTTT. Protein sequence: CSARTGPNTEAFF.

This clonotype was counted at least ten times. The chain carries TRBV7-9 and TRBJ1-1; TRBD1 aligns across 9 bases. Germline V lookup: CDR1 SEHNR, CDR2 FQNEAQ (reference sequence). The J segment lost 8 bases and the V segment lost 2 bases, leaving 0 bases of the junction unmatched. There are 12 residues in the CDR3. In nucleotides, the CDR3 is TGTGCCAGCAGCTTAACAGGGGGCGAAGCTTTCTTT. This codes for CASSLTGGEAFF. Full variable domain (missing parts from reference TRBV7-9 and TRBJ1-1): DTGVSQNPRHKITKRGQNVTFRCDPISEHNRLYWYRQTLGQGPEFLTYFQNEAQLEKSRLLSDRFSAERPKGSFSTLEIQRTEQGDSAMYLCASSLTGGEAFFGQGTRLTVV.

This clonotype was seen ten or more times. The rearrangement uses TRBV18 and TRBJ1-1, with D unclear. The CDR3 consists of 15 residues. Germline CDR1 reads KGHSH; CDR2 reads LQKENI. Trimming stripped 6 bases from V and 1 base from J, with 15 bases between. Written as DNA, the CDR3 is TGTGCCAGCTCCTCGTTCTCCCTAAGGAACACTGAAGCTTTCTTT. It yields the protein CASSSFSLRNTEAFF.

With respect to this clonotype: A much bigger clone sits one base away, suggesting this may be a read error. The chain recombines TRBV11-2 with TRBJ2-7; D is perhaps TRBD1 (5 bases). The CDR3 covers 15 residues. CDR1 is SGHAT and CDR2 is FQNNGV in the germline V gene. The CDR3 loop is CASGLRVGRDYEQYF. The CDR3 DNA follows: TGTGCCAGCGGCTTAAGGGTCGGCAGGGACTACGAGCAGTACTTC.

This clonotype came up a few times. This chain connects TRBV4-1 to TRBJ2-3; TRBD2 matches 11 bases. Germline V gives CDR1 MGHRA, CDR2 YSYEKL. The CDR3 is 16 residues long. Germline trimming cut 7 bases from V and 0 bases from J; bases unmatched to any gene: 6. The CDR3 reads CASTGIAGGSTDTQYF. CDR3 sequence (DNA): TGCGCCAGCACCGGAATAGCGGGAGGGAGCACAGATACGCAGTATTTT.

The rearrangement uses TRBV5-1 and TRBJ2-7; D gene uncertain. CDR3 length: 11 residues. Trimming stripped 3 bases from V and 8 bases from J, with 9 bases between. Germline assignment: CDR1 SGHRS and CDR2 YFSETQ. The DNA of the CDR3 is TGCGCCAGCAGCTCGCCCTCCCAGCAGTACTTC. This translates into CASSSPSQQYF.

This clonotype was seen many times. Here the CDR3 DNA reads TGTGCTAGTGGTTTGCTCAAGGGGTTGGAGAAAAACATTCAGTACTTC. The encoded protein is CASGLLKGLEKNIQYF. The chain has TRBV12-5 and TRBJ2-4; TRBD1 is a possible D gene (5 bases). Looked up from germline, CDR1 is LGHNT and CDR2 is FRNRAP. Trimming took 2 bases from V and 4 from J, leaving 15 bases between them. The CDR3 has 16 amino acids.

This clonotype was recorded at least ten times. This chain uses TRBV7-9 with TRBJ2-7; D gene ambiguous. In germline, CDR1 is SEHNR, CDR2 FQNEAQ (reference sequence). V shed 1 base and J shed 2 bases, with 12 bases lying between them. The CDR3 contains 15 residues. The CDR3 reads CASSLGSSPAYEQYF. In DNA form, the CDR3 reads TGTGCCAGCAGCTTAGGTTCGTCGCCGGCCTACGAGCAGTACTTC.

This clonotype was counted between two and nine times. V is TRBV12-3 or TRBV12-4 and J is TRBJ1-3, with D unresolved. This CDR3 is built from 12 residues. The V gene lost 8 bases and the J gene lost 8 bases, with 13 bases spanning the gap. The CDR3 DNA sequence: TGTGCCAGCCTCGTGAGCCGAGACACCATATATTTT. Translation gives CASLVSRDTIYF.

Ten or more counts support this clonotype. The CDR3 protein is CASSLAGGQGAGYTF. CDR3 DNA sequence: TGTGCCAGCAGCTTAGCGGGCGGACAGGGGGCCGGCTACACCTTC. This chain uses TRBV7-9 with TRBJ1-2; 11 bases map to TRBD1. This CDR3 contains 15 residues. Germline assignment: CDR1 SEHNR and CDR2 FQNEAQ (reference sequence). Trimming took 0 bases from V and 8 from J; bases not matched to a gene: 5.

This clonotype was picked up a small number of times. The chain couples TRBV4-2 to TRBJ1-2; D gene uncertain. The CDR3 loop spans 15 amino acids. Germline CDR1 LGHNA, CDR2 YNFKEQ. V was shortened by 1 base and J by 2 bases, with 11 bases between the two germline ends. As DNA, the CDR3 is TGTGCCAGCAGCCAAGTAATGGCTAGGAACTATGGCTACACCTTC. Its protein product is CASSQVMARNYGYTF.

CDR3 sequence reads: CASSEPGTTEAFF. For the CDR3, the DNA is TGTGCCAGCAGTGAACCAGGGACCACTGAAGCTTTCTTT. The V call is TRBV2, the J call TRBJ1-1, with D perhaps matching TRBD1 (5 bases). V lost 2 bases, J lost 4 bases, and 8 bases lay in between. The V gene's germline CDR1 is SNHLY and CDR2 FYNNEI. This CDR3 contains 13 residues.

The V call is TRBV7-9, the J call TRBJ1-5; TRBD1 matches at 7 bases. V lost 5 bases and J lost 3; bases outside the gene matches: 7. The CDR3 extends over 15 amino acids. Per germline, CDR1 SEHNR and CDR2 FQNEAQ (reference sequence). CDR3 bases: TGTGCCAGCAGCCATTCCGGGACAGCCAATCAGCCCCAGCATTTT. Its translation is CASSHSGTANQPQHF.

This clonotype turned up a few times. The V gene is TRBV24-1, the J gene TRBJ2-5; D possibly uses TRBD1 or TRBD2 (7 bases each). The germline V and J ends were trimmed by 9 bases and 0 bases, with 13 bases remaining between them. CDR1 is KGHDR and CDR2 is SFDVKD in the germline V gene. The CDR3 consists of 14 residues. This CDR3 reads CATRGGQYQETQYF. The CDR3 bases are TGTGCCACCCGCGGGGGACAGTACCAAGAGACCCAGTACTTC.

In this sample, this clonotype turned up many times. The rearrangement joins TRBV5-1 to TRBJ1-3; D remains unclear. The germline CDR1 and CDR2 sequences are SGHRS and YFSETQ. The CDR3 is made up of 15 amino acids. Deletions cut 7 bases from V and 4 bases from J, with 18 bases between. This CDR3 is CASADGRQYGNTIYF. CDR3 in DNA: TGCGCCAGCGCGGACGGGAGGCAGTACGGAAACACCATATATTTT.

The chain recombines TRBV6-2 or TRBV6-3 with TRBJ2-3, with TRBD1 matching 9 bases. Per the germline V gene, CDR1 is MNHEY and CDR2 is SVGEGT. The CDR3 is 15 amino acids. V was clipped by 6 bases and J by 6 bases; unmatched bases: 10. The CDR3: CASSNLQGARDTQYF. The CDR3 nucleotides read TGTGCCAGCAGCAACCTACAGGGGGCTCGGGATACGCAGTATTTT.

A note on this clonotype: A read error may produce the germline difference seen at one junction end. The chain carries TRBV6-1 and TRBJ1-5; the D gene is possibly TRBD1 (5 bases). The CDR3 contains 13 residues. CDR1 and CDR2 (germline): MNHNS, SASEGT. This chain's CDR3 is CASSAQGNQPPHF. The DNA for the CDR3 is TGTGCCAGCAGTGCTCAGGGAAATCAGCCCCCGCATTTT.

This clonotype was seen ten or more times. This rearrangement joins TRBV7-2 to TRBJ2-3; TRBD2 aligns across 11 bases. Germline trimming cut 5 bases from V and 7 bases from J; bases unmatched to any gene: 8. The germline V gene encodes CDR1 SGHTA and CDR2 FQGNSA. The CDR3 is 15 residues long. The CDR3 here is CASSIPTSGIYTQYF. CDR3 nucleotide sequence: TGTGCCAGCAGCATCCCGACTAGCGGGATTTATACGCAGTATTTT.

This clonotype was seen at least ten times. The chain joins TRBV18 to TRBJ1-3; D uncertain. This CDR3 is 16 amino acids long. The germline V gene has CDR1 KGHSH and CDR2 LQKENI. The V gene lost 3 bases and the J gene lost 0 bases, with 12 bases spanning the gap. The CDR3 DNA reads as TGTGCCAGCTCACCTTCGACCCCCAGCTCTGGAAACACCATATATTTT. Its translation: CASSPSTPSSGNTIYF. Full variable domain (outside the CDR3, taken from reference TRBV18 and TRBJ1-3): NAGVMQNPRHLVRRRGQEARLRCSPMKGHSHVYWYRQLPEEGLKFMVYLQKENIIDESGMPKERFSAEFPKEGPSILRIQQVVRGDSAAYFCASSPSTPSSGNTIYFGEGSWLTVV.

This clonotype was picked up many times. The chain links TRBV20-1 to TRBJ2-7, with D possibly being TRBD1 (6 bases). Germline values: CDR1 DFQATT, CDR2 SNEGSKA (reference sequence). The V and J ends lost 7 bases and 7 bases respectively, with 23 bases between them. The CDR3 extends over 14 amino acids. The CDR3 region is CSVSYSRGVREQYF. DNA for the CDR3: TGCAGTGTTTCCTACTCCAGGGGAGTGAGGGAGCAGTACTTC.

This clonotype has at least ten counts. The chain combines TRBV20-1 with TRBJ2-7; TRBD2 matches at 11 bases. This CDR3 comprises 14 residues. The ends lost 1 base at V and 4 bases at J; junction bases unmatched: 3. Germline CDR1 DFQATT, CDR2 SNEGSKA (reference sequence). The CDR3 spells CSARALAGGYEQYF. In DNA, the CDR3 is TGCAGTGCTAGAGCGCTAGCGGGAGGTTACGAGCAGTACTTC.

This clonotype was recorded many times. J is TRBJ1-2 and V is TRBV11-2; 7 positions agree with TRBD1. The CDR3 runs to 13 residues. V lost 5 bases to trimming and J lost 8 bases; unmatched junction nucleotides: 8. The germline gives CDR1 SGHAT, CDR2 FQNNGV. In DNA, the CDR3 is TGTGCCAGCAGCCTGAAGACAGGGACCGGCTACACCTTC. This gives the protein CASSLKTGTGYTF.

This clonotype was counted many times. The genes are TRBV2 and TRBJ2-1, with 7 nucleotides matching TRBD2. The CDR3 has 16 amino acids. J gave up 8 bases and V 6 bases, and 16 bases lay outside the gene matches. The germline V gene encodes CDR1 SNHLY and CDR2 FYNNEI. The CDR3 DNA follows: TGTGCCAGCAGGGGCATCTGGGAGGGCCGCCCCGATGAGCAGTTCTTC. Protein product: CASRGIWEGRPDEQFF.

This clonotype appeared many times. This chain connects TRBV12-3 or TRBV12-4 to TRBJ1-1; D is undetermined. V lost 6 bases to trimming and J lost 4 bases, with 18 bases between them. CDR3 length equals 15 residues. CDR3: CASRLLRSRSTEAFF. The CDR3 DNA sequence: TGTGCCAGCAGACTTCTCCGTTCGAGGAGCACTGAAGCTTTCTTT.

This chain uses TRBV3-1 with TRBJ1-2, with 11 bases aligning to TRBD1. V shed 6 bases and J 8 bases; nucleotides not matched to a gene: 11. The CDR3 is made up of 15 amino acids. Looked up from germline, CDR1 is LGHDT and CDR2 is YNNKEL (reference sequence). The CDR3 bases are TGTGCCAGCAGTCTATCCGGGACAGGGGGTTTCGGCTACACCTTC. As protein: CASSLSGTGGFGYTF.

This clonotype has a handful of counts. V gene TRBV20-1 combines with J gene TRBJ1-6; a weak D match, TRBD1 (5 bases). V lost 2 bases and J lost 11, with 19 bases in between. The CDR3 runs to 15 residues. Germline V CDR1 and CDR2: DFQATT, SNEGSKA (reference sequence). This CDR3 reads CSARPYKGPPAPLHF. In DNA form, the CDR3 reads TGCAGTGCTAGACCGTATAAGGGGCCTCCGGCACCCCTCCACTTT.